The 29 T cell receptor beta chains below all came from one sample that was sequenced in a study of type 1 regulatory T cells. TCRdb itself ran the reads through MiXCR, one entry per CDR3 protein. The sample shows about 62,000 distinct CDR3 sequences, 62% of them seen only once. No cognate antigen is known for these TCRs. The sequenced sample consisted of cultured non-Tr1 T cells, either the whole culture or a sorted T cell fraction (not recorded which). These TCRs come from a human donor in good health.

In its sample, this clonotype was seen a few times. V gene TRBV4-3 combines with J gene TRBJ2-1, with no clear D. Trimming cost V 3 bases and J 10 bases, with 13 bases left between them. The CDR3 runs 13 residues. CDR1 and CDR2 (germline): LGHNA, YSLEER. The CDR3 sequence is CASSHDTWREQFF. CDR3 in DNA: TGCGCCAGCAGCCACGATACTTGGCGGGAGCAGTTCTTC.

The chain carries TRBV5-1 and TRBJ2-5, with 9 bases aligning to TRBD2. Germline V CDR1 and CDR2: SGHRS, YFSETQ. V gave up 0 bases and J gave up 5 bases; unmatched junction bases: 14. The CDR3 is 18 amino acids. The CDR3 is CASSLEASGTRPGETQYF. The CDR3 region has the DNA TGCGCCAGCAGCTTGGAGGCTAGCGGGACACGCCCGGGGGAGACCCAGTACTTC.

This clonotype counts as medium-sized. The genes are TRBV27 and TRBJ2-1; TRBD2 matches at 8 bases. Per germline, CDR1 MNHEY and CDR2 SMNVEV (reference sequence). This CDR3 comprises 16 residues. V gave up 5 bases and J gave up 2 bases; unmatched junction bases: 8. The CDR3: CASSTPSGRTYNEQFF. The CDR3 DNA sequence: TGTGCCAGCAGTACCCCTAGCGGGCGGACCTACAATGAGCAGTTCTTC.

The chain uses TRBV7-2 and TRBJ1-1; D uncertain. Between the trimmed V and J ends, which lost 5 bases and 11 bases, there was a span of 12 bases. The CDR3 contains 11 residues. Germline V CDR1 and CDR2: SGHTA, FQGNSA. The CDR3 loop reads CASSVGSGAFF. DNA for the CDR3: TGTGCCAGCAGCGTGGGGAGCGGGGCTTTCTTT.

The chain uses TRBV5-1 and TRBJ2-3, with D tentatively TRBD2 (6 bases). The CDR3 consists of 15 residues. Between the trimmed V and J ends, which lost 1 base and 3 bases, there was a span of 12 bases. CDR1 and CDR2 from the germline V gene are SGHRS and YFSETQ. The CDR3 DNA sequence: TGCGCCAGCAGCTTGCGGGGGATCAATACAGATACGCAGTATTTT. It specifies CASSLRGINTDTQYF.

The CDR3 loop is CASSRSTSGRKADTQYF. The CDR3 DNA reads as TGTGCCAGCAGCCGATCGACTAGCGGGAGGAAAGCAGATACGCAGTATTTT. The chain uses TRBV5-6 and TRBJ2-3, with TRBD2 identical over 13 bases. CDR3 length: 17 residues. Per germline, CDR1 SGHDT and CDR2 YYEEEE. V trimming: 4 bases; J trimming: 4 bases; junction bases outside the gene matches: 9.

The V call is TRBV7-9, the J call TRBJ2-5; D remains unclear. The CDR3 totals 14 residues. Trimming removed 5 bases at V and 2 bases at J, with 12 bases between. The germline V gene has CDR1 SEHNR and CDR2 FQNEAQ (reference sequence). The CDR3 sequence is CASSHASAQETQYF. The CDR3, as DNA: TGTGCCAGCAGCCACGCCAGCGCTCAAGAGACCCAGTACTTC.

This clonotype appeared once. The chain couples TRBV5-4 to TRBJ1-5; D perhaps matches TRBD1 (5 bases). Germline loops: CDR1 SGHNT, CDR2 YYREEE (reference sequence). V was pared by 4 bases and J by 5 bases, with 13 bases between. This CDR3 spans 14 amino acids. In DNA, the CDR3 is TGTGCCAGCAGCCCGGGGCCGGAATATCAGCCCCAGCATTTT. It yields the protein CASSPGPEYQPQHF. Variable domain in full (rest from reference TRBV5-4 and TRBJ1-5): ETGVTQSPTHLIKTRGQQVTLRCSSQSGHNTVSWYQQALGQGPQFIFQYYREEENGRGNFPPRFSGLQFPNYSSELNVNALELDDSALYLCASSPGPEYQPQHFGDGTRLSIL.

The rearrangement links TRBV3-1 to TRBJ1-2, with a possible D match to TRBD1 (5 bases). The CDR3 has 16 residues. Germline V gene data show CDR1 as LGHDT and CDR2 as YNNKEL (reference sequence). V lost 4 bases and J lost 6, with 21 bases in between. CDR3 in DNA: TGTGCCAGCAGCCGTGCTGTGGGACTGCGGGTTGATGGCTACACCTTC. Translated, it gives CASSRAVGLRVDGYTF. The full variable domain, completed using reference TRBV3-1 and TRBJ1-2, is DTAVSQTPKYLVTQMGNDKSIKCEQNLGHDTMYWYKQDSKKFLKIMFSYNNKELIINETVPNRFSPKSPDKAHLNLHINSLELGDSAVYFCASSRAVGLRVDGYTFGSGTRLTVV.

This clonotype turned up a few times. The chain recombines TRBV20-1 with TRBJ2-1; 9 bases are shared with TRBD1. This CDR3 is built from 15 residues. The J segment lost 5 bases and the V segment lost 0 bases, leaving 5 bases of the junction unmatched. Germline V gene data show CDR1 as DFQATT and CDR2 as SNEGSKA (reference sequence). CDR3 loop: CSARDRDRVNNEQFF. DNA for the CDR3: TGCAGTGCTAGAGACCGGGACAGGGTTAACAATGAGCAGTTCTTC.

The CDR3 nucleotides read TGCAGTGCTCCTCTGGGGGGAAGCTATGGCTACACCTTC. This gives the protein CSAPLGGSYGYTF. V gene TRBV20-1 combines with J gene TRBJ1-2, with D possibly being TRBD1 (5 bases). V dropped 5 bases and J dropped 4 bases, with 14 bases sitting between them. CDR1 is DFQATT, CDR2 SNEGSKA, per germline (reference sequence). CDR3 length equals 13 residues.

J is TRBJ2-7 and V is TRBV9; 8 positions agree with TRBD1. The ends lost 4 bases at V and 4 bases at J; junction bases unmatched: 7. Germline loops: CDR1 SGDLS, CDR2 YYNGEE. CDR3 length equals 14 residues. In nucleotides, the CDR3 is TGTGCCAGCAGCCTTGGGACAGGTCCTTACGAGCAGTACTTC. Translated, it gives CASSLGTGPYEQYF.

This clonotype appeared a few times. The CDR3 loop is CASSLAWEGSNTQPQHF. Here the CDR3 DNA reads TGTGCCAGCAGCTTAGCGTGGGAGGGCTCTAACACTCAGCCCCAGCATTTT. The V call is TRBV7-2, the J call TRBJ1-5, with D hard to call. The CDR3 spans 17 residues. V was pared by 0 bases and J by 6 bases, with 18 bases between. In germline, CDR1 is SGHTA, CDR2 FQGNSA.

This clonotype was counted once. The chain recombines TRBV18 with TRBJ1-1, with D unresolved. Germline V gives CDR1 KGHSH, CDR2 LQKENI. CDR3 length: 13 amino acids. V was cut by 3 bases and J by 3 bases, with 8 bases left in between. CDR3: CASSPERHTEAFF. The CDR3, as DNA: TGTGCCAGCTCACCTGAGAGGCACACTGAAGCTTTCTTT.

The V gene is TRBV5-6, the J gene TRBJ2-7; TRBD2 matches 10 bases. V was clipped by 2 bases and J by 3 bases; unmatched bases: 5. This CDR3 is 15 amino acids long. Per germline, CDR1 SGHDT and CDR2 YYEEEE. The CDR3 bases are TGTGCCAGCAGCTTCCGGACTAGCGGCCGCTACGAGCAGTACTTC. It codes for CASSFRTSGRYEQYF.

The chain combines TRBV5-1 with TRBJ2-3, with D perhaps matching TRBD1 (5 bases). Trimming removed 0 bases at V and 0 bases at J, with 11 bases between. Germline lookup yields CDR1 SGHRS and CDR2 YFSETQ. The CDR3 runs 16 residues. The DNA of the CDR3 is TGCGCCAGCAGCTTGGTTTCGACAGCTAGCACAGATACGCAGTATTTT. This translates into CASSLVSTASTDTQYF.

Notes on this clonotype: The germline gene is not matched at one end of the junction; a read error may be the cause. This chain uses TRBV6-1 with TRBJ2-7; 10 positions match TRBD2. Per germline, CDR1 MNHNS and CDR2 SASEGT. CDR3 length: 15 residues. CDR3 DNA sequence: TGTACCAGCAGTTTGAGCACTAGCGGGACGTACGAGCAGTACTTC. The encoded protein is CTSSLSTSGTYEQYF.

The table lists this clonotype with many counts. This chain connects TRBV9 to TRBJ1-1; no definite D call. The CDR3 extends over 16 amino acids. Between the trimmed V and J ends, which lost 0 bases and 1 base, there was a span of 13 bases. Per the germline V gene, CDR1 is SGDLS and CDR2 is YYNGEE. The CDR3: CASSVVPGTANTEAFF. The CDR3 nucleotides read TGTGCCAGCAGCGTAGTCCCGGGAACGGCGAACACTGAAGCTTTCTTT.

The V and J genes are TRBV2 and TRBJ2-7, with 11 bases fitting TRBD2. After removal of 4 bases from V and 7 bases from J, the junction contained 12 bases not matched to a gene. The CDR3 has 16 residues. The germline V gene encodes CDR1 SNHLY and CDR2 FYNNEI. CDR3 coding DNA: TGTGCCAGCAGTGCTAGCGGGAGGATGAGGTTGGGGGAGCAGTACTTC. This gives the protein CASSASGRMRLGEQYF.

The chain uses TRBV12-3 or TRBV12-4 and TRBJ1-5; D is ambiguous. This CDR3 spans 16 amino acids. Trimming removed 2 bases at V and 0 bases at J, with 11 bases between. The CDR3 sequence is CASSLYGGNSNQPQHF. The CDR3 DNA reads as TGTGCCAGCAGTTTATACGGTGGGAATAGCAATCAGCCCCAGCATTTT.

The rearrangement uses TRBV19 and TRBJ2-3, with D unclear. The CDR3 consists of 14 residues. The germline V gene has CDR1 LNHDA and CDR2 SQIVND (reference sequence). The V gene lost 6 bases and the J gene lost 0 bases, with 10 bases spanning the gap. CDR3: CASSAATSTDTQYF. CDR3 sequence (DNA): TGTGCCAGTAGCGCGGCTACTAGCACAGATACGCAGTATTTT.

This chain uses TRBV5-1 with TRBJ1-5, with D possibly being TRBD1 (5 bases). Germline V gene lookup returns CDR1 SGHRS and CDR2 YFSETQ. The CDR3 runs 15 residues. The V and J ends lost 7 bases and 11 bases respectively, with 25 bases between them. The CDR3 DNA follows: TGCGCCAGCTCTCTTGTGCCAGGGATGGTATCGACCCAGCATTTT. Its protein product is CASSLVPGMVSTQHF.

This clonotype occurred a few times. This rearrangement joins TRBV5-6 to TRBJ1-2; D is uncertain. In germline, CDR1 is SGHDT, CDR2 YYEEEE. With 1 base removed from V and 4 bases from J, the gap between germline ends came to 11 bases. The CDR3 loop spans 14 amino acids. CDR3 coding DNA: TGTGCCAGCAGCTTGAACCGGTTGAGCTATGGCTACACCTTC. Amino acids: CASSLNRLSYGYTF.

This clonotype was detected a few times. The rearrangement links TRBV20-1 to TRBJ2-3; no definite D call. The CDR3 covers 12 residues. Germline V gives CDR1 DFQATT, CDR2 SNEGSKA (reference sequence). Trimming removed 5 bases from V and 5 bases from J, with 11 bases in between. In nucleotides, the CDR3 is TGCAGTGCTCAACCACAGCAAGATACGCAGTATTTT. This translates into CSAQPQQDTQYF.

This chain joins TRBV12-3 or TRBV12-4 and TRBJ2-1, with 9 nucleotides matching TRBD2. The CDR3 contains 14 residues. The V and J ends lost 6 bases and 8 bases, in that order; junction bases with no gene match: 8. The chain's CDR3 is CASSLAGSSDEQFF. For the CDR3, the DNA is TGTGCCAGCAGCCTAGCGGGATCTTCCGATGAGCAGTTCTTC.

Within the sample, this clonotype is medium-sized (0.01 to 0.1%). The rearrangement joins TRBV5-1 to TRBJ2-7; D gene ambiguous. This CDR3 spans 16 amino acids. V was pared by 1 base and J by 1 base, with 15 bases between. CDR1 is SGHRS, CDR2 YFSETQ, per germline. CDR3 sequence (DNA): TGCGCCAGCAGCTTGTCGCTTAGGACCGATTCCTACGAGCAGTACTTC. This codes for CASSLSLRTDSYEQYF.

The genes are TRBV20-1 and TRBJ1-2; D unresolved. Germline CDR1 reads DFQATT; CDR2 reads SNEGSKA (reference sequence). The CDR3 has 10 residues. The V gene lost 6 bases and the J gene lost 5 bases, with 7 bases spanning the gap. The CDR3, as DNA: TGCAGTGCAGACGGGTATGGCTACACCTTC. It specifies CSADGYGYTF.

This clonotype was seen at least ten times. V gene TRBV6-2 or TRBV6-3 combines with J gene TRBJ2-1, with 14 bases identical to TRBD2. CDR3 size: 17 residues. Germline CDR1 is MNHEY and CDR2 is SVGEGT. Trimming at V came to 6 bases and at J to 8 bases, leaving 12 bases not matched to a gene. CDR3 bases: TGTGCCAGCAGGACGACTAGCGGGAGGGTCCGGGTCCATGAGCAGTTCTTC. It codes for CASRTTSGRVRVHEQFF.

In DNA, the CDR3 is TGCAGCGTCCGGGGACAGGCGTCCTACGAGCAGTACTTC. The encoded protein is CSVRGQASYEQYF. The rearrangement joins TRBV29-1 to TRBJ2-7, with 8 bases lining up with TRBD1. Germline values: CDR1 SQVTM, CDR2 ANQGSEA. The CDR3 contains 13 residues. V dropped 6 bases and J dropped 1; count of bases not matched to a gene: 5.